Listed below are T cell receptor beta chains from one sample, sequenced in a study of cytomegalovirus exposure and HLA in healthy donors. Method: immunoSEQ multiplex PCR; TCRdb's copy keeps in-frame clones and lacks some. The table includes 120,000 or so clones, 75% to 90% detected once. Sequencing used PBMCs. The receptor source for this set is a man aged 25-40 years in good health and CMV-seronegative. Both conserved end residues are part of each CDR3. The order of the fields is V gene, J gene, CDR3 protein.

TRBV5-1	TRBJ2-3	CASSLGASGGVTDTQYF
TRBV4-3	TRBJ2-6	CASSQDSGGAGANVLTF
TRBV2	TRBJ1-1	CASGDSGNTEAFF
TRBV4-2	TRBJ2-7	CASSRKGEQYF
TRBV20-1	TRBJ2-3	CSARVRGTQYF
TRBV5-4	TRBJ2-5	CASSSRLAGSQETQYF
TRBV7-2	TRBJ2-5	CASSLGGQGQETQYF
TRBV7-2	TRBJ1-5	CASSLATGPRHF
TRBV15	TRBJ1-4	CATQGTNEKLFF
TRBV5-3	TRBJ2-1	CARSSPHPTACNEQFF
TRBV1	TRBJ2-3	CTSSQDKPSGDTQYF
TRBV7-2	TRBJ1-2	CASSFTGGSYGYTF
TRBV10-3	TRBJ1-5	CAISESGVKPQHF
TRBV28	TRBJ1-1	CASSQTLNTEAFF
TRBV4-2	TRBJ2-7	CASSQDRGTSGGAYYEQYF
TRBV13	TRBJ2-7	CASSLGGGGNYEQYF
TRBV30	TRBJ1-6	CAHGGQSNSPLHF
TRBV6-6	TRBJ1-1	CASSYSGGDTEAFF
TRBV5-6	TRBJ2-7	CASSKPGQISYEQYF
TRBV5-1	TRBJ1-4	CASSTGQFNEKLFF
TRBV7-2	TRBJ1-1	CASSSGRGSTEAFF
TRBV7-2	TRBJ1-5	CASSTQHDQPQHF
TRBV5-4	TRBJ1-4	CASSFWGGGNEKLFF
TRBV7-9	TRBJ1-6	CASSLGGQGLLSPLHF
TRBV6-5	TRBJ2-7	CASSFSHRGPYEQYF
TRBV14	TRBJ1-1	CASSQGGQSRSNTEAFF
TRBV29-1	TRBJ2-2	CSVGRGMAGELFF
TRBV5-1	TRBJ2-3	CASSSPQQGLTDTQYF
TRBV5-1	TRBJ1-1	CASSAGAPAGGKNREAFF
TRBV7-7	TRBJ2-1	CASSSTGHNEQFF
TRBV28	TRBJ2-7	CASSFLTGPSYEQYF
TRBV5-1	TRBJ2-3	CASSAGIAGGLSTDTQYF
TRBV6-5	TRBJ2-7	CASSSEGRGIYEQYF
TRBV5-4	TRBJ1-1	CASSGYRAEDTEAFF
TRBV19	TRBJ2-1	CASSLRPGLAGGHMFF
TRBV9	TRBJ2-1	CASSVSRHNEQFF
TRBV2	TRBJ1-5	CASRRGGQGLFQPQHF
TRBV5-1	TRBJ1-2	CASSLEGVGLNYGYTF
TRBV5-5	TRBJ1-2	CASSWDWGGRALTNGYTF
TRBV11-3	TRBJ2-2	CASSLSQGVPGELFF
TRBV6-5	TRBJ1-2	CASSFRDRAYGYTF
TRBV21-1	TRBJ2-6	CASSTPGLAASGANVLTF
TRBV6-6	TRBJ1-1	CASRRAGVNTEAFF
TRBV5-6	TRBJ2-2	CASSLPSGGYTGELFF
TRBV7-8	TRBJ1-5	CASSLLGGIGQPQHF
TRBV28	TRBJ2-7	CASSKGQAYEQYF
TRBV7-9	TRBJ2-2	CASSLYDLSRELFF
TRBV12-5	TRBJ2-5	CASGGGRTQYF
TRBV5-4	TRBJ1-2	CASSLLGASLPGYGYTF
TRBV18	TRBJ1-1	CASSTTGGRTEAFF
TRBV6-6	TRBJ2-1	CASMKRTSGDEQFF
TRBV5-1	TRBJ2-1	CASSLGRDSEQFF
TRBV28	TRBJ2-3	CASSPRGLAITDTQYF
TRBV4-3	TRBJ2-1	CASSQDARSVSYNEQFF
TRBV10-3	TRBJ2-2	CATTNGTGELFF